A single T cell receptor (beta chain) is shown here with its context. Its antigen remains unidentified. Mismatch with germline at one junction end may stem from a read error. This CDR3 region has 15 residues. Per the germline V gene, CDR1 is LNHNV and CDR2 is YYDKDF (reference sequence). With 60 Vbeta and 13 Jbeta primers, the PCR was carried out. TCRdb keeps only in-frame clones here, not all; method: immunoSEQ multiplex PCR. Among some 150,000 clones, over 60% were seen once, and the ten largest hold over 2.5%. This sample was taken from a study of cytomegalovirus exposure and HLA in healthy donors. About the study: Of all 400 or so donors who were genotyped, about 84% belonged to the Caucasian-associated ancestry cluster.

Study-level findings and limits: Apart from CMV serostatus, no immune exposure information was available. The classifier reportedly diagnosed cytomegalovirus status with high sensitivity and specificity.

Sequences were obtained from PBMCs. This TCR was recovered from a woman in her 30s in good health and CMV-seropositive. The rearrangement links TRBV15 to TRBJ1-5; D may be TRBD1 (6 bases). CDR3 sequence reads: CATSRDRTAGRLHLF. The CDR3, as DNA: TGTGCCACCAGCAGAGATAGGACAGCAGGACGCCTACACCTTTTT.